The next 20 T cell receptor beta chains were all read from a single sample in a study of blood T cell repertoires in COVID-19. Sequencing was performed with immunoSEQ multiplex PCR; in TCRdb, only in-frame clones are kept and a portion is missing. The sample contains tens of thousands of clones, around 89% of which appear only once. Material: peripheral blood. The origin of the receptors is a woman aged 60-70 years with acute or convalescent COVID-19.

CDR3: CASRPRQAEPGELFF. As DNA, the CDR3 is TGCGCCAGCAGGCCCCGACAGGCGGAGCCCGGGGAGCTGTTTTTT. V gene TRBV4-3 combines with J gene TRBJ2-2; perhaps TRBD1 as D (6 bases). CDR1 is LGHNA, CDR2 YSLEER, per germline. V was clipped by 6 bases and J by 6 bases, with 17 bases between them. This CDR3 spans 15 amino acids.

CDR3 bases: TGTGCCAGCAGCTATCCAATGGGAAACACCATATATTTT. It is translated as CASSYPMGNTIYF. The chain has TRBV7-2 and TRBJ1-3; D gene uncertain. CDR1 is SGHTA, CDR2 FQGNSA, per germline. Trimming took 4 bases from V and 4 from J, leaving 8 bases between them. The CDR3 is 13 residues long.

The chain recombines TRBV7-3 with TRBJ1-1; D remains ambiguous. The CDR3 has 13 residues. Germline assignment: CDR1 SGHTA and CDR2 FQGTGA. V lost 6 bases and J 0 bases, leaving 8 bases between the germline ends. The CDR3 nucleotides are TGTGCCAGCAGTCAGGAACTGAACACTGAAGCTTTCTTT. Its translation is CASSQELNTEAFF. Together with reference TRBV7-3 and TRBJ1-1, the CDR3 gives the full variable domain: GAGVSQTPSNKVTEKGKYVELRCDPISGHTALYWYRQSLGQGPEFLIYFQGTGAADDSGLPNDRFFAVRPEGSVSTLKIQRTERGDSAVYLCASSQELNTEAFFGQGTRLTVV.

This chain links TRBV5-5 with TRBJ2-1, with 7 bases matching TRBD1. In germline, CDR1 is SGHKS, CDR2 YYEKEE (reference sequence). The CDR3 covers 17 residues. With V trimmed by 0 bases and J by 0 bases, 6 bases remained unmatched. This CDR3 reads CASSLDKGASSYNEQFF. The CDR3 DNA reads TGTGCCAGCAGCTTGGACAAGGGGGCGAGCTCCTACAATGAGCAGTTCTTC.

This clone was recorded once. This chain connects TRBV7-2 to TRBJ1-2, with D tentatively TRBD1 (5 bases). Germline V gene data show CDR1 as SGHTA and CDR2 as FQGNSA. There are 14 residues in the CDR3. Trimming took off 2 bases at V and 3 bases at J, with 10 bases between the two ends. The CDR3 region has the DNA TGTGCCAGCAGCTTACTGGGAGGGGACTATGGCTACACCTTC. Protein sequence: CASSLLGGDYGYTF.

The DNA for the CDR3 is TGTGCCAGTAGTATACGAGCAGGGGCTCTTGATGGCTACACCTTC. The encoded protein is CASSIRAGALDGYTF. The chain employs TRBV19 and TRBJ1-2; D possibly corresponds to TRBD1 (6 bases). The CDR3 spans 15 residues. V was pared by 2 bases and J by 6 bases, with 16 bases between. The V gene's germline CDR1 is LNHDA and CDR2 SQIVND (reference sequence). Full variable domain (rest looked up from reference TRBV19 and TRBJ1-2): DGGITQSPKYLFRKEGQNVTLSCEQNLNHDAMYWYRQDPGQGLRLIYYSQIVNDFQKGDIAEGYSVSREKKESFPLTVTSAQKNPTAFYLCASSIRAGALDGYTFGSGTRLTVV.

The V and J genes are TRBV6-1 and TRBJ1-2; D remains unclear. The CDR3 totals 16 residues. The germline V and J ends were trimmed by 2 bases and 3 bases, with 16 bases remaining between them. Germline CDR1 is MNHNS and CDR2 is SASEGT. The CDR3 nucleotides read TGTGCCAGCAGTGAAAATGGTCGGCGGCCAGACTATGGCTACACCTTC. Its protein product is CASSENGRRPDYGYTF.

The chain recombines TRBV4-3 with TRBJ2-3; tentative D call: TRBD2 (7 bases). Germline V gene lookup returns CDR1 LGHNA and CDR2 YSLEER. The CDR3 is 16 residues long. V was shortened by 1 base and J by 1 base, with 12 bases between the two germline ends. This CDR3 reads CASSQGGGLRTDTQYF. In DNA form, the CDR3 reads TGCGCCAGCAGCCAAGGGGGGGGCCTTCGCACAGATACGCAGTATTTT.

This clone was seen once. The chain has TRBV4-3 and TRBJ1-3; 11 bases are shared with TRBD1. With 1 base clipped from V and 4 bases from J, the junction kept 3 bases outside the gene matches. There are 16 residues in the CDR3. Germline CDR1 is LGHNA and CDR2 is YSLEER. CDR3 in DNA: TGCGCCAGCAGCCAAGGGGACAGGGGGTACGGAAACACCATATATTTT. It translates to CASSQGDRGYGNTIYF.

The V and J genes are TRBV23-1 and TRBJ2-7; D unresolved. TRBV23-1 is an ORF, and what it does is uncertain. There are 12 residues in the CDR3. The V and J ends lost 11 bases and 0 bases respectively, with 11 bases between them. The CDR3 coding sequence is TGCGCCGGTCCCCACTCCTCCTACGAGCAGTACGTC. Its protein product is CAGPHSSYEQYV.

V gene TRBV11-2 combines with J gene TRBJ2-2; possibly TRBD1 for D (7 bases). This CDR3 is built from 16 residues. Germline loops: CDR1 SGHAT, CDR2 FQNNGV. Trimming left V 5 bases short and J 2 bases short, with 15 bases between. CDR3 sequence: CASSAQGGLNTGELFF. In DNA form, the CDR3 reads TGTGCCAGCAGCGCCCAGGGGGGCCTAAACACCGGGGAGCTGTTTTTT.

The chain joins TRBV3-1 (or the pseudogene TRBV3-2) to TRBJ2-1, with 9 bases aligning to TRBD1. The CDR3 has 15 residues. The V and J ends lost 3 bases and 7 bases, in that order; junction bases with no gene match: 7. From germline, CDR1 is LGHDT and CDR2 YNNKEL (reference sequence). The CDR3: CASSHGTGIMNEQFF. The CDR3 DNA sequence: TGTGCCAGCAGCCACGGGACAGGGATTATGAATGAGCAGTTCTTC.

V is TRBV2 and J is TRBJ1-3; D possibly corresponds to TRBD1 (6 bases). Between the trimmed V and J ends, which lost 6 bases and 5 bases, there was a span of 17 bases. Germline V gene lookup returns CDR1 SNHLY and CDR2 FYNNEI. There are 15 residues in the CDR3. The CDR3 is CASRGGGPARNTIYF. CDR3 nucleotide sequence: TGTGCCAGCAGAGGGGGGGGACCGGCTAGAAACACCATATATTTT.

The J gene is TRBJ2-1, the V gene TRBV7-3; TRBD2 agrees at 8 bases. This CDR3 has 14 amino acids. CDR1 is SGHTA, CDR2 FQGTGA, per germline. V trimming: 4 bases; J trimming: 4 bases; junction bases outside the gene matches: 3. CDR3 loop: CASSSGLDYNEQFF. Here the CDR3 DNA reads TGTGCCAGCAGCTCGGGACTAGATTACAATGAGCAGTTCTTC.

V is TRBV5-1 and J is TRBJ1-1, with D perhaps TRBD1 (5 bases). Trimming stripped 1 base from V and 0 bases from J, with 19 bases between. The length of the CDR3 is 18 residues. CDR1 and CDR2 from the germline V gene are SGHRS and YFSETQ. The CDR3: CASSLWGNWADMNTEAFF. Here the CDR3 DNA reads TGCGCCAGCAGCTTGTGGGGCAATTGGGCAGACATGAACACTGAAGCTTTCTTT.

This chain joins TRBV7-2 and TRBJ2-3, with 14 bases matching TRBD2. Looked up from germline, CDR1 is SGHTA and CDR2 is FQGNSA. The CDR3 covers 16 residues. V lost 3 bases, J lost 6 bases, and 5 bases stayed unmatched. The CDR3, as DNA: TGTGCCAGCAGCTTGACTAGCGGGAGGGCCGGGGATACGCAGTATTTT. Translating it yields CASSLTSGRAGDTQYF.

V is TRBV15 and J is TRBJ1-2; possibly TRBD1 for D (6 bases). The CDR3 contains 16 residues. Trimming removed 4 bases at V and 1 base at J, with 16 bases between. Germline-derived CDR1 and CDR2 are LNHNV and YYDKDF (reference sequence). CDR3 region: CATSTKSGQINYGYTF. CDR3 DNA sequence: TGTGCCACCAGCACAAAATCGGGACAAATTAACTATGGCTACACCTTC.

This clone was observed once. The limits of the CDR3 on the DNA are not certain, so only TCRdb's listed CDR3 is given. This chain links TRBV7-9 with TRBJ2-7; the table's D call, TRBD2, has no DNA check behind it. The CDR3 extends over 15 residues, inclusive of both ends. Germline-derived CDR1 and CDR2 are SEHNR and FQNEAQ (reference sequence). CDR3 protein: CASSFLWGRAYEQYV.

The rearrangement links TRBV19 to TRBJ2-2; 10 nucleotides match TRBD1. The CDR3 is 14 residues long. Germline V gene lookup returns CDR1 LNHDA and CDR2 SQIVND (reference sequence). J gave up 6 bases and V 7 bases, and 5 bases lay outside the gene matches. CDR3 sequence reads: CASTSDRGSGELFF. CDR3 nucleotide sequence: TGTGCCAGTACCTCGGACAGGGGGTCCGGGGAGCTGTTTTTT.

The table lists this clone with a count of one. The chain has TRBV18 and TRBJ2-1; no reliable D call. This CDR3 spans 15 amino acids. Trimming took off 0 bases at V and 3 bases at J, with 9 bases between the two ends. CDR1 KGHSH and CDR2 LQKENI come from the germline V gene. DNA for the CDR3: TGTGCCAGCTCACCACCAGTCCCAGGCTACAATGAGCAGTTCTTC. It encodes CASSPPVPGYNEQFF.